A selection of T cell receptor beta chains follows, all from one sample in a study of vaccination effects on CD4 cells after COVID-19. Repertoires were generated with immunoSEQ multiplex PCR, while TCRdb's copy carries only in-frame clones and drops some. This table has more than 35,000 clones, approximately 70% appearing once. For these TCRs, the target antigens are not known. The material was CD4+ T cells from PBMCs cultured with a peptide pool, obtained before COVID-19 vaccination. Receptors originate from a human donor who had a prior SARS-CoV-2 infection. Both conserved end residues are part of each CDR3. The D gene is left open where the match is weak. Only some rows state a clone size, as once, few, many or a class for expanded clones.

d_call clone_size j_call v_call cdr3_nt cdr3_aa
. once TRBJ1-4 TRBV5-4 TGTGCCAGCAGCTTGGACCCCTCCGCAACTAATGAAAAACTGTTTTTT CASSLDPSATNEKLFF
. . TRBJ2-1 TRBV6-5 TGTGCCAGCAGTTACCGGGGCCAGGCGAGGTTCTTC CASSYRGQARFF
TRBD1 . TRBJ1-5 TRBV30 TGTGCCTGGAGTACGGGACAGGGGAATCAGCCCCAGCATTTT CAWSTGQGNQPQHF
. . TRBJ2-5 TRBV4-2 TGTGCCAGCAGCCAAGAGGTCGAGCAGACCCAGTACTTC CASSQEVEQTQYF
. . TRBJ2-5 TRBV24-1 TGTGCCACCAGTGATTTCTTGGGGAAGACCCAGTACTTC CATSDFLGKTQYF
TRBD1 . TRBJ2-5 TRBV5-4 TGTGCCAGCAGCTTGGCTCAGGGGGCGGGGGAGACCCAGTACTTC CASSLAQGAGETQYF
TRBD1 . TRBJ1-2 TRBV19 TGTGCCAGTAGTATGAGGGGGCAGGTCTATGGCTACACCTTC CASSMRGQVYGYTF
TRBD1 . TRBJ2-1 TRBV30 TGTGCCTGTTATGAACAGGGGGCCTACAATGAGCAGTTCTTC CACYEQGAYNEQFF
. . TRBJ1-1 TRBV7-9 TGTGCCAGCAGCTCTGACATTCTGAACACTGAAGCTTTCTTT CASSSDILNTEAFF
TRBD1 few TRBJ1-1 TRBV3-1/TRBV3-2 TGTGCCAGCAGCCAGGCCGGGACAGGATTGGCCACTGAAGCTTTCTTT CASSQAGTGLATEAFF
TRBD2 . TRBJ2-7 TRBV4-2 TGTGCCAGCAGCCAAGTCTACACCGGGGGGGCTTTATACGAGCAGTACTTC CASSQVYTGGALYEQYF
. . TRBJ1-2 TRBV2 TGTGCCAGCAGTGAATGGGATGGCTACACCTTC CASSEWDGYTF
. . TRBJ1-1 TRBV12-3/TRBV12-4 TGTGCCAGCAGCATTAACGCGGGGGCGCAAGCTTTCTTT CASSINAGAQAFF
TRBD2 . TRBJ2-7 TRBV18 TGTGCCAGCTCACCAGGTCTAGCGGGTAGTTTCGAGCAGTACTTC CASSPGLAGSFEQYF
. . TRBJ1-6 TRBV7-3 TGTGCCAGCAGCTTGAGCGCGGCAGTCACTTCACCCCTCCACTTT CASSLSAAVTSPLHF
TRBD2 . TRBJ2-2 TRBV2 TGTGCCAGCAGCAGCGGGACTCCGACCGGGGAGCTGTTTTTT CASSSGTPTGELFF
. . TRBJ1-1 TRBV20-1 TGCAGCCAACGTCAGGTCACTGAAGCTTTCTTT CSQRQVTEAFF
. . TRBJ2-5 TRBV18 TGTGCCAGCTCACGCGGACTCCAAGAGACCCAGTACTTC CASSRGLQETQYF
. few TRBJ2-7 TRBV2 TGTGCCAGCAGTCTTCCATTAACCTACGAGCAGTACTTC CASSLPLTYEQYF
. . TRBJ2-1 TRBV6-1 TGTGCCAGCAGTGAGGCCGGACAGTACAATGAGCAGTTCTTC CASSEAGQYNEQFF
TRBD2 . TRBJ2-3 TRBV3-1/TRBV3-2 TGTGCCAGCAGCCAAGATAAGACTAGCGGGACATACACAGATACGCAGTATTTT CASSQDKTSGTYTDTQYF
TRBD2 . TRBJ2-2 TRBV11-2 TGTGCCAGCAGCCTTTTAGGGACTAGCGGGTCCGGGGAGCTGTTTTTT CASSLLGTSGSGELFF
. . TRBJ2-3 TRBV11-3 TGTGCCAGCAGCTTGAGCCATGCCAGCACAGATACGCAGTATTTT CASSLSHASTDTQYF
TRBD1 . TRBJ1-1 TRBV20-1 TGCAGTGCTAGTAGGACAGGGTACACTGAAGCTTTCTTT CSASRTGYTEAFF
. few TRBJ2-2 TRBV7-8 TGTGCCAGCAGCCTCGAGAAACGACCCATCGGAACCACCGGGGAGCTGTTTTTT CASSLEKRPIGTTGELFF
. . TRBJ1-1 TRBV3-1/TRBV3-2 TGTGCCAGCAGCCAAGAGACCTTAGGGGAAGCTTTCTTT CASSQETLGEAFF
. . TRBJ2-2 TRBV2 TGTGCCAGCATCTTCGGGGGCGCGAACACCGGGGAGCTGTTTTTT CASIFGGANTGELFF
. . TRBJ2-3 TRBV5-6 TGTGCCAGCAGCTTATTGGGGGGCCAGAGATACACAGATACGCAGTATTTT CASSLLGGQRYTDTQYF
. . TRBJ1-2 TRBV7-9 TGTGCCAGCAGCTTAAGGGTCAGAGAGGGGTATGGCTACACCTTC CASSLRVREGYGYTF
TRBD1 . TRBJ1-2 TRBV19 TGTGCCAGTAGTATAGGGTTGGGACAGGGGAACTATGGCTACACCTTC CASSIGLGQGNYGYTF
. . TRBJ2-7 TRBV5-1 TGCGCCAGCAGCTTGGTAGTCGGTTCCTACGAGCAGTACTTC CASSLVVGSYEQYF
TRBD1 . TRBJ2-5 TRBV7-2 TGTGCCAGCAGCTTAATACAGGGGGGAGAGACCCAGTACTTC CASSLIQGGETQYF